This paragraph covers one TCR beta chain sequence. The data stem from a study of blood T cell repertoires in COVID-19. Study overall: Sites in the United States, Italy and Spain provided acute and convalescent COVID-19 samples.

As processed by the authors: Reference gene primer amplification yielded estimated nucleated cell counts. The data were produced by immunoSEQ multiplex PCR, yet TCRdb's version contains in-frame clones alone and is incomplete. The V and J calls and clone size come from that table; D and trimming were worked out from the DNA. The profile shows a few hundred thousand clones, more than 85% of them singletons. Trimming took off 5 bases at V and 1 base at J, with 13 bases between the two ends. The CDR3 runs 15 residues. The germline gives CDR1 MDHEN, CDR2 SYDVKM. The clonotype was recovered from a person aged 18-29 years with COVID-19, enrolled during active disease. This chain uses TRBV28 with TRBJ2-3; D unclear. The sample comprised peripheral blood. The CDR3 sequence is CASSTVRRGTDTQYF. DNA for the CDR3: TGTGCCAGCAGTACCGTGAGGCGAGGCACAGATACGCAGTATTTT.